The 21 T cell receptor beta chains in this list originate from one sample, sequenced in a study of CD8+ T cells in alopecia areata. The treatment here: oral pan-JAK inhibitor, 5-10 mg twice daily. TCR sequencing used cDNA made by reverse transcription of extracted RNA. Method: immunoSEQ multiplex PCR; TCRdb's copy keeps in-frame clones and lacks some. Of about 42,000 clones in the sample, about two thirds were seen once. Sequencing was performed on CD8+ T cells sorted from blood, taken at week 4, from a patient treated with tofacitinib. The source of these receptors is a human donor with alopecia areata.

The chain is built from TRBV2 and TRBJ2-7; 7 bases align to TRBD2. Germline trimming cut 7 bases from V and 3 bases from J; bases unmatched to any gene: 6. Germline V gene lookup returns CDR1 SNHLY and CDR2 FYNNEI. The CDR3 has 13 amino acids. In DNA form, the CDR3 reads TGTGCCAGCACGGGGGGAACTGACTACGAGCAGTACTTC. It yields the protein CASTGGTDYEQYF.

This clone was seen a few times. The chain links TRBV25-1 to TRBJ1-2; unclear D gene. The CDR3 length is 11 residues. Per germline, CDR1 MGHDK and CDR2 SYGVNS. V was trimmed by 3 bases and J by 4 bases, leaving 3 bases between them. This chain's CDR3 is CASSEAYGYTF. CDR3 bases: TGTGCCAGCAGTGAGGCCTATGGCTACACCTTC.

CDR3: CASGLELAGSTDTQYF. DNA of the CDR3: TGTGCTAGTGGTTTGGAATTAGCGGGGAGCACAGATACGCAGTATTTT. This chain joins TRBV12-5 and TRBJ2-3, with TRBD2 identical over 8 bases. J gave up 0 bases and V 1 base, and 3 bases lay outside the gene matches. Looked up from germline, CDR1 is LGHNT and CDR2 is FRNRAP. This CDR3 contains 16 residues.

The V call is TRBV29-1, the J call TRBJ2-1; weak D call: TRBD2 (5 bases). Trimming pared 6 bases from V and 8 bases from J, leaving 8 bases between. Germline V gene sequence: CDR1 SQVTM, CDR2 ANQGSEA. There are 10 residues in the CDR3. The CDR3 DNA is TGCAGCGTGATCGGGGATGAGCAGTTCTTC. Translated: CSVIGDEQFF.

The gene calls are TRBV27 and TRBJ2-7; TRBD1 agrees at 8 bases. Germline trimming cut 10 bases from V and 3 bases from J; bases unmatched to any gene: 8. Germline V gives CDR1 MNHEY, CDR2 SMNVEV (reference sequence). CDR3 length: 13 amino acids. CDR3 protein: CATQDRGFYEQYF. As DNA, the CDR3 is TGTGCCACCCAAGACAGGGGCTTCTACGAGCAGTACTTC.

This clone occurred a few times. The chain joins TRBV2 to TRBJ2-1, with D perhaps matching TRBD1 or TRBD2 (5 bases each). Germline loops: CDR1 SNHLY, CDR2 FYNNEI. V lost 1 base and J 8 bases, leaving 9 bases between the germline ends. The CDR3 is 13 amino acids. As DNA, the CDR3 is TGTGCCAGCAGTGAAGACGGGGACCATGAGCAGTTCTTC. Encoded protein: CASSEDGDHEQFF.

The chain combines TRBV30 with TRBJ1-1, with D possibly being TRBD1 (5 bases). Trimming removed 3 bases from V and 11 bases from J, with 16 bases in between. This CDR3 region has 12 residues. The germline V gene has CDR1 GTSNPN and CDR2 SVGIG (reference sequence). The CDR3 here is CAWSPQGGGAFF. The CDR3, as DNA: TGTGCCTGGAGCCCGCAGGGCGGTGGCGCTTTCTTT.

This clone was seen more than once but under ten times. V gene TRBV7-8 combines with J gene TRBJ1-1; D is ambiguous. The CDR3 has 15 residues. Per germline, CDR1 SGHVS and CDR2 FQNEAQ. Trimming cost V 6 bases and J 3 bases, with 17 bases left between them. As DNA, the CDR3 is TGTGCCAGCAGGCCGCTCTTCGGTGGCGACACTGAAGCTTTCTTT. It specifies CASRPLFGGDTEAFF.

The rearrangement uses TRBV30 and TRBJ1-4; 7 bases fit TRBD1. CDR3 length: 11 amino acids. The V segment lost 5 bases and the J segment 8 bases; nucleotides outside the gene matches: 2. Looked up from germline, CDR1 is GTSNPN and CDR2 is SVGIG (reference sequence). The CDR3 bases are TGTGCCTGGGGGGACAGCGAAAAACTGTTTTTT. Its protein product is CAWGDSEKLFF.

This clone appeared once. V and J are TRBV30 and TRBJ1-5, with a weak D call TRBD1 (5 bases). Germline loops: CDR1 GTSNPN, CDR2 SVGIG (reference sequence). Deletions cut 0 bases from V and 7 bases from J, with 16 bases between. There are 15 residues in the CDR3. The CDR3 region is CAWSVRVEGRQPQHF. The CDR3 coding sequence is TGTGCCTGGAGTGTACGAGTGGAGGGGAGGCAGCCCCAGCATTTT.

V and J are TRBV29-1 and TRBJ1-1; no firm D call. This CDR3 has 10 residues. Trimming removed 4 bases at V and 3 bases at J, with 3 bases between. Germline V CDR1 and CDR2: SQVTM, ANQGSEA. The CDR3 protein is CSVGDTEAFF. The CDR3 region has the DNA TGCAGCGTTGGGGACACTGAAGCTTTCTTT.

This rearrangement joins TRBV27 to TRBJ1-5; D gene unclear. This CDR3 spans 13 amino acids. The V gene lost 3 bases and the J gene lost 6 bases, with 9 bases spanning the gap. CDR1 is MNHEY, CDR2 SMNVEV, per germline (reference sequence). CDR3 bases: TGTGCCAGCAGTTTGATGGAGGGTCAGCCCCAGCATTTT. Protein: CASSLMEGQPQHF.

The chain carries TRBV30 and TRBJ2-6; no reliable D call. From germline, CDR1 is GTSNPN and CDR2 SVGIG (reference sequence). The V end was cut by 8 bases, the J end by 0 bases, with 2 bases between. The CDR3 runs to 11 residues. The CDR3 DNA sequence: TGTGCCAGCTCTGGGGCCAACGTCCTGACTTTC. The encoded protein is CASSGANVLTF.

The CDR3 DNA reads TGCAGCGTTGAGGAAATGAACACTGAAGCTTTCTTT. Its translation: CSVEEMNTEAFF. This chain links TRBV29-1 with TRBJ1-1, with D unclear. Trimming took 3 bases from V and 0 from J, leaving 5 bases between them. The CDR3 is made up of 12 amino acids. Germline CDR1 SQVTM, CDR2 ANQGSEA. The variable domain in full, with the rest retrieved from reference TRBV29-1 and TRBJ1-1, is SAVISQKPSRDICQRGTSLTIQCQVDSQVTMMFWYRQQPGQSLTLIATANQGSEATYESGFVIDKFPISRPNLTFSTLTVSNMSPEDSSIYLCSVEEMNTEAFFGQGTRLTVV.

The gene calls are TRBV30 and TRBJ2-1; tentatively, D is TRBD2 (5 bases). CDR3 size: 13 residues. Germline V lookup: CDR1 GTSNPN, CDR2 SVGIG (reference sequence). V lost 6 bases and J lost 10, with 19 bases in between. CDR3 nucleotide sequence: TGTGCCTGCCTACCTCCAGGAGGTCAGGAGCAGTTCTTC. It codes for CACLPPGGQEQFF.

The V gene is TRBV27, the J gene TRBJ2-7; 10 nucleotides align to TRBD2. Trimming cost V 4 bases and J 6 bases; bases outside gene matches: 6. The V gene's germline CDR1 is MNHEY and CDR2 SMNVEV (reference sequence). This CDR3 is 14 amino acids long. In nucleotides, the CDR3 is TGTGCCAGCAGTTCAAGCGGGGGGGCCTCCGAGCAGTACTTC. Its translation is CASSSSGGASEQYF.

The chain couples TRBV30 to TRBJ2-5; D could derive from TRBD1 or TRBD2 (6 bases each). Germline values: CDR1 GTSNPN, CDR2 SVGIG (reference sequence). V shed 3 bases and J shed 6 bases, with 17 bases lying between them. This CDR3 is 14 amino acids long. The CDR3 nucleotides are TGTGCCTGGAGCCACGGGGGCCCGGGGAAGACCCAGTACTTC. Amino acid sequence: CAWSHGGPGKTQYF.

This chain joins TRBV14 and TRBJ1-2; D remains unclear. In germline, CDR1 is SGHDN, CDR2 FVKESK. The CDR3 spans 9 residues. V gave up 4 bases and J gave up 10 bases, with 4 bases separating them. This chain's CDR3 is CASSPDYTF. The CDR3, as DNA: TGTGCCAGCAGCCCGGACTACACCTTC.

This clone was counted a few times. The genes are TRBV29-1 and TRBJ1-1, with 7 bases that match TRBD1. The germline V gene has CDR1 SQVTM and CDR2 ANQGSEA. V shed 4 bases and J 1 base; nucleotides not matched to a gene: 9. The CDR3 totals 15 residues. DNA of the CDR3: TGCAGCGTTGCCGGGACAGAGGACGGGAACACTGAAGCTTTCTTT. Its translation: CSVAGTEDGNTEAFF.

This sequence joins TRBV29-1 and TRBJ1-1, with 7 nucleotides matching TRBD1. The germline gives CDR1 SQVTM, CDR2 ANQGSEA. Germline trimming cut 6 bases from V and 0 bases from J; bases unmatched to any gene: 4. This CDR3 is built from 13 residues. The CDR3 nucleotides are TGCAGCGTGGCACAGGGGCTGAACACTGAAGCTTTCTTT. Its protein is CSVAQGLNTEAFF.

DNA of the CDR3: TGTGCCAGCAGCTCGTGGACTAGCGGGGGTTACGAGCAGTACTTC. The encoded protein is CASSSWTSGGYEQYF. The J gene is TRBJ2-7, the V gene TRBV7-9, with 13 nucleotides matching TRBD2. Germline CDR1 reads SEHNR; CDR2 reads FQNEAQ (reference sequence). This CDR3 contains 15 residues. V shed 4 bases and J 4 bases; nucleotides not matched to a gene: 4. Using reference TRBV7-9 and TRBJ2-7 for the parts outside the CDR3, the full variable domain is DTGVSQNPRHKITKRGQNVTFRCDPISEHNRLYWYRQTLGQGPEFLTYFQNEAQLEKSRLLSDRFSAERPKGSFSTLEIQRTEQGDSAMYLCASSSWTSGGYEQYFGPGTRLTVT.